This paragraph covers one T cell receptor (beta chain) sequence. These data belong to a study of blood T cell repertoires in COVID-19. Cohort assignment relied on participant-reported clinical history. Cohort 3 donors were reported recovered after two negative PCRs, clearance, or symptom resolution. Authors' analysis steps: Amplification of reference gene primers was used by the study to estimate nucleated cell counts. Profiling relied on immunoSEQ multiplex PCR, and the TCRdb table lists in-frame clones only, not all of them. V and J calls and clone size follow that table, whereas D and trimming were derived from the DNA. This sample yields 250,000 or so clones, of which 87% are seen a single time; roughly a tenth belongs to the top ten. Sample: PBMCs or T cells enriched from blood (not recorded which). The source of this sequence is a man aged 30 to 45 who had recovered from COVID-19.

In DNA form, the CDR3 reads TGTGCCAGCAGCTCGGACAGACGGCAGCCCCAGCATTTT. As protein: CASSSDRRQPQHF. This chain connects TRBV7-2 to TRBJ1-5; TRBD1 might be the D (6 bases). CDR1 and CDR2 from the germline V gene are SGHTA and FQGNSA. V gave up 4 bases and J gave up 7 bases, with 11 bases separating them. The CDR3 has 13 residues.